This T cell receptor beta chain was identified during a study of blood T cell repertoires in COVID-19. Across the study: Samples of COVID-19 (acute and convalescent) were obtained from the United States, Italy and Spain. Sample material is recorded as cDNA or gDNA derived from T cells, B-cell-depleted T cells, or PBMCs.

Germline lookup yields CDR1 SGHTA and CDR2 FQGNSA. Trimming took off 2 bases at V and 0 bases at J, with 14 bases between the two ends. The CDR3 runs 16 residues. Per the original methods: Amplification with reference gene primers provided the estimates of nucleated cell counts. Assay used: immunoSEQ multiplex PCR; TCRdb lists only in-frame clones, some missing. V and J calls and clone size follow that table, whereas D and trimming were derived from the DNA. Of over 15,000 clones in the sample, 76% are singletons; the top ten hold approximately 32%. This chain uses TRBV7-2 with TRBJ2-7, with TRBD2 as a possible D gene (6 bases). This TCR derives from a man between 70 and 80 years old with active or convalescent COVID-19. The sequencing input was peripheral blood. CDR3 sequence: CASSLNTGEPSYEQYF. DNA for the CDR3: TGTGCCAGCAGCTTAAATACGGGGGAACCCTCCTACGAGCAGTACTTC.